This TCR beta chain was found in a study of T cells expressing NK-cell markers. General study results and limits: Top CD8+ clonotypes included the dominant CD3+CD56+NKG2C+ clonotypes in several donors. Once again these clonotypes came out on top in the CD3+CD56-NKG2C+ fraction of four donors.

UMIs were included in TCR beta cDNA generated by 5'RACE template switching. TCRdb reprocessed the 5' RACE reads and keeps a single row for each CDR3 protein, giving no DNA. The listing contains some 500,000 distinct CDR3 sequences. The CDR3 covers 14 residues. The germline V gene has CDR1 GTSNPN and CDR2 SVGIG (reference sequence). With respect to this clonotype: Its antigen is unidentified.

The chain combines TRBV30 with TRBJ2-3; TCRdb calls TRBD2, which cannot be checked without DNA. The sequence derives from a woman between 50 and 59 years old in good health. Source material: blood T cells: a sorted CD56 or NKG2C T cell subset, CD4+ or CD8+ T cells, or bulk PBMC T cells (not recorded which). The CDR3 loop is CAWGTSGREDTQYF.